Below, 29 T cell receptor beta chains from the same sample are listed, as sequenced in a study of shared clonotypes between healthy human individuals. Terminally differentiated effector memory CD45RA+ cells were left out of the naive CD8 fraction, which was CD45RO-negative and positively selected for CCR7. Measured with immunoSEQ multiplex PCR; TCRdb has only the in-frame clones, and not every one. The top ten hold about 1.5% of the sample, which has 2 million to 2.5 million clones, around 93% seen once. Sequencing was done on a sample of naive CD8+ T cells from PBMCs. The receptors here all came from a man between 18 and 29 years old in good health. Some clones in this sample may be carry-over from other donors' samples.

The chain uses TRBV7-9 and TRBJ2-7; 12 bases match TRBD1. Germline values: CDR1 SEHNR, CDR2 FQNEAQ (reference sequence). With V trimmed by 4 bases and J by 11 bases, 9 bases remained unmatched. The CDR3 spans 14 residues. This CDR3 reads CASSSTGTGGVEYF. The CDR3 DNA reads as TGTGCCAGCAGCTCAACCGGGACAGGGGGCGTGGAGTACTTC.

V and J are TRBV6-6 and TRBJ2-2, with a possible D match to TRBD1 (6 bases). Germline V gene lookup returns CDR1 MNHNY and CDR2 SVGAGI (reference sequence). V was pared by 2 bases and J by 1 base, with 11 bases between. The CDR3 length is 16 residues. The chain's CDR3 is CASSYVGTQNTGELFF. CDR3 in DNA: TGTGCCAGCAGTTACGTTGGGACACAGAACACCGGGGAGCTGTTTTTT.

The chain joins TRBV5-1 to TRBJ2-7; D is undetermined. Germline V gene lookup returns CDR1 SGHRS and CDR2 YFSETQ. This CDR3 has 13 residues. Trimming removed 0 bases from V and 6 bases from J, with 10 bases in between. CDR3 sequence (DNA): TGCGCCAGCAGCTTGGATCTGGTGTTCGAGCAGTACTTC. It specifies CASSLDLVFEQYF.

CDR3: CASGWIAGGRDTQYF. The CDR3, as DNA: TGTGCCAGCGGGTGGATAGCGGGAGGTCGGGATACGCAGTATTTT. V usage is TRBV25-1 and J usage is TRBJ2-3; 10 nucleotides line up with TRBD2. The CDR3 runs to 15 residues. Germline trimming cut 8 bases from V and 6 bases from J; bases unmatched to any gene: 11. CDR1 is MGHDK, CDR2 SYGVNS, per germline. The whole variable domain, remainder taken from reference TRBV25-1 and TRBJ2-3, is EADIYQTPRYLVIGTGKKITLECSQTMGHDKMYWYQQDPGMELHLIHYSYGVNSTEKGDLSSESTVSRIRTEHFPLTLESARPSHTSQYLCASGWIAGGRDTQYFGPGTRLTVL.

This sequence joins TRBV6-5 and TRBJ2-1, with D possibly matching TRBD1 (5 bases). The germline V gene has CDR1 MNHEY and CDR2 SVGAGI. The CDR3 is 12 amino acids. The V end lost 10 bases, the J end lost 7 bases, and 14 bases lay between the germline ends. The CDR3 loop is CATTFGANEQFF. The CDR3 bases are TGTGCCACAACGTTTGGGGCTAATGAGCAGTTCTTC.

This clone came up once. The rearrangement uses TRBV2 and TRBJ2-1, with 7 bases lining up with TRBD2. The CDR3 extends over 16 amino acids. J gave up 6 bases and V 8 bases, and 16 bases lay outside the gene matches. Germline loops: CDR1 SNHLY, CDR2 FYNNEI. In DNA form, the CDR3 reads TGTGCCAGCTCCCAGGGAGTGGGGGGGTTTAGCAATGAGCAGTTCTTC. Amino acids: CASSQGVGGFSNEQFF.

This clone was detected a few times. The chain carries TRBV27 and TRBJ1-5; D is unresolved. This CDR3 contains 14 residues. V lost 7 bases and J lost 7, with 17 bases in between. Germline assignment: CDR1 MNHEY and CDR2 SMNVEV (reference sequence). The CDR3 region is CASNTIGPGQPQHF. The CDR3 DNA sequence: TGTGCCAGCAACACGATTGGGCCCGGCCAGCCCCAGCATTTT.

This rearrangement joins TRBV15 to TRBJ2-5; tentatively, D is TRBD1 (5 bases). Deletions cut 4 bases from V and 2 bases from J, with 8 bases between. The CDR3 contains 13 residues. Germline CDR1 is LNHNV and CDR2 is YYDKDF (reference sequence). The CDR3 sequence: CATSMHRQETQYF. CDR3 bases: TGTGCCACCAGCATGCACAGGCAAGAGACCCAGTACTTC.

This sequence joins TRBV28 and TRBJ1-5; a weak D match, TRBD1 (5 bases). This CDR3 region has 15 residues. Germline CDR1 reads MDHEN; CDR2 reads SYDVKM. Between the trimmed V and J ends, which lost 3 bases and 3 bases, there was a span of 12 bases. CDR3: CASSFSGGPNQPQHF. As DNA, the CDR3 is TGTGCCAGCAGTTTCTCCGGGGGACCCAATCAGCCCCAGCATTTT.

This chain connects TRBV27 to TRBJ2-2; 12 nucleotides agree with TRBD2. The CDR3 loop spans 17 amino acids. Looked up from germline, CDR1 is MNHEY and CDR2 is SMNVEV (reference sequence). J lost 1 base, V lost 5 bases, and 5 bases had no gene match. CDR3 DNA: TGTGCCAGCAGTCCAGGACTAGCGGGATTGAACACCGGGGAGCTGTTTTTT. Amino acids: CASSPGLAGLNTGELFF.

In this sample, this clone turned up a few times. In the same sample, other DNA sequences code for this CDR3. This sequence joins TRBV2 and TRBJ2-7; D tentatively fits TRBD1 or TRBD2 (5 bases each). V was shortened by 6 bases and J by 5 bases, with 8 bases between the two germline ends. Germline CDR1 SNHLY, CDR2 FYNNEI. The CDR3 is 11 residues long. CDR3: CASRRGHEQYF. In nucleotides, the CDR3 is TGTGCCAGCAGGAGGGGACACGAGCAGTACTTC. The full variable domain, rest sourced from reference TRBV2 and TRBJ2-7, is EPEVTQTPSHQVTQMGQEVILRCVPISNHLYFYWYRQILGQKVEFLVSFYNNEISEKSEIFDDQFSVERPDGSNFTLKIRSTKLEDSAMYFCASRRGHEQYFGPGTRLTVT.

The V call is TRBV4-3, the J call TRBJ2-3; 7 bases map to TRBD2. CDR1 is LGHNA and CDR2 is YSLEER in the germline V gene. V was clipped by 2 bases and J by 0 bases; unmatched bases: 2. This CDR3 comprises 15 residues. The CDR3 DNA reads as TGCGCCAGCAGCCAAACTAGCGCTAGCACAGATACGCAGTATTTT. Translated, it gives CASSQTSASTDTQYF.

This chain connects TRBV28 to TRBJ1-1, with 7 bases matching TRBD1. Germline-derived CDR1 and CDR2 are MDHEN and SYDVKM. Unmatched junction bases numbered 3, after V lost 3 bases and J lost 5 bases. CDR3 length: 13 amino acids. CDR3 protein: CASSFHRGTEAFF. The CDR3 DNA is TGTGCCAGCAGTTTTCACAGGGGAACTGAAGCTTTCTTT. Drawing the rest from reference TRBV28 and TRBJ1-1, the complete variable domain is DVKVTQSSRYLVKRTGEKVFLECVQDMDHENMFWYRQDPGLGLRLIYFSYDVKMKEKGDIPEGYSVSREKKERFSLILESASTNQTSMYLCASSFHRGTEAFFGQGTRLTVV.

The gene calls are TRBV6-6 and TRBJ1-1; the D gene is possibly TRBD1 (5 bases). V was pared by 0 bases and J by 3 bases, with 11 bases between. Looked up from germline, CDR1 is MNHNY and CDR2 is SVGAGI (reference sequence). This CDR3 is built from 15 residues. CDR3 in amino acids: CASSYSHMGDTEAFF. CDR3 sequence (DNA): TGTGCCAGCAGTTACTCACACATGGGGGACACTGAAGCTTTCTTT.

The chain recombines TRBV28 with TRBJ1-5; 7 bases are shared with TRBD1. The CDR3 spans 14 residues. V gave up 6 bases and J gave up 5 bases; unmatched junction bases: 7. Looked up from germline, CDR1 is MDHEN and CDR2 is SYDVKM. CDR3 coding DNA: TGTGCCAGCAGCCCCGACAGGGAACATCAGCCCCAGCATTTT. This encodes CASSPDREHQPQHF. Full variable domain (rest looked up from reference TRBV28 and TRBJ1-5): DVKVTQSSRYLVKRTGEKVFLECVQDMDHENMFWYRQDPGLGLRLIYFSYDVKMKEKGDIPEGYSVSREKKERFSLILESASTNQTSMYLCASSPDREHQPQHFGDGTRLSIL.

The V and J genes are TRBV6-5 and TRBJ1-1; tentatively, D is TRBD1 (5 bases). Per the germline V gene, CDR1 is MNHEY and CDR2 is SVGAGI. Trimming took off 2 bases at V and 8 bases at J, with 12 bases between the two ends. The CDR3 covers 13 residues. In DNA, the CDR3 is TGTGCCAGCAGTTACGGCCGGGGGGGGGAAGCTTTCTTT. It codes for CASSYGRGGEAFF.

This chain links TRBV19 with TRBJ1-1, with D perhaps TRBD1 (5 bases). In germline, CDR1 is LNHDA, CDR2 SQIVND (reference sequence). The CDR3 is 13 amino acids. The V and J ends lost 5 bases and 4 bases respectively, with 11 bases between them. The CDR3 sequence is CASSWGKGTEAFF. In nucleotides, the CDR3 is TGTGCCAGTAGTTGGGGGAAGGGCACTGAAGCTTTCTTT.

This clone was found once. The rearrangement uses TRBV27 and TRBJ2-4; D is uncertain. V lost 5 bases to trimming and J lost 0 bases, with 11 bases between them. Germline V gene data show CDR1 as MNHEY and CDR2 as SMNVEV (reference sequence). The CDR3 is made up of 15 amino acids. The CDR3 here is CASSPDRLAKNIQYF. The CDR3 bases are TGTGCCAGCAGTCCGGACCGACTAGCCAAAAACATTCAGTACTTC.

This clone showed up just a few times. The V call is TRBV9, the J call TRBJ2-4, with a tentative D call TRBD2 (6 bases). CDR3 length: 16 residues. V lost 3 bases and J 7 bases, leaving 20 bases between the germline ends. Germline V gives CDR1 SGDLS, CDR2 YYNGEE. The CDR3 loop is CASSGNAGNERNIQYF. CDR3 nucleotide sequence: TGTGCCAGCAGCGGGAACGCGGGGAATGAGAGGAACATTCAGTACTTC.

With respect to this clone: Other DNA sequences within the sample encode an identical CDR3. This chain uses TRBV27 with TRBJ2-7; TRBD2 agrees at 10 bases. The germline CDR1 and CDR2 sequences are MNHEY and SMNVEV (reference sequence). The length of the CDR3 is 15 residues. V was pared by 2 bases and J by 3 bases, with 4 bases of the junction left unmatched. The CDR3 spells CASSLSLAGVYEQYF. The CDR3 nucleotides read TGTGCCAGCAGTTTAAGTCTAGCGGGAGTCTACGAGCAGTACTTC.

A single count supports this clone. This chain joins TRBV2 and TRBJ2-4; 13 bases are shared with TRBD2. The CDR3 runs to 17 residues. CDR1 and CDR2 from the germline V gene are SNHLY and FYNNEI. Trimming cost V 6 bases and J 7 bases; bases outside gene matches: 12. For the CDR3, the DNA is TGTGCCAGCAGGCCCCCAGGACTAGCGGGGGTCTTTAACATTCAGTACTTC. Translated: CASRPPGLAGVFNIQYF.

This chain links TRBV28 with TRBJ1-2; D gene ambiguous. This CDR3 region has 14 residues. Germline CDR1 and CDR2: MDHEN and SYDVKM. Deletions cut 10 bases from V and 5 bases from J, with 20 bases between. The CDR3 sequence: CATHQAGESYGYTF. CDR3 DNA: TGTGCCACCCACCAAGCGGGTGAGTCGTATGGCTACACCTTC.

The V gene is TRBV7-9, the J gene TRBJ1-2; D may be TRBD1 (5 bases). Per germline, CDR1 SEHNR and CDR2 FQNEAQ (reference sequence). CDR3 size: 15 residues. Trimming took off 0 bases at V and 2 bases at J, with 10 bases between the two ends. The CDR3 region is CASSLASPGNYGYTF. Written as DNA, the CDR3 is TGTGCCAGCAGCTTAGCGTCCCCAGGGAACTATGGCTACACCTTC.

This chain links TRBV7-9 with TRBJ1-1; a weak D match, TRBD1 (5 bases). This CDR3 is 17 amino acids long. From germline, CDR1 is SEHNR and CDR2 FQNEAQ (reference sequence). Trimming stripped 1 base from V and 2 bases from J, with 17 bases between. CDR3 in amino acids: CASSLGYGAADNTEAFF. DNA for the CDR3: TGTGCCAGCAGCTTAGGATACGGGGCGGCAGATAACACTGAAGCTTTCTTT. Drawing the rest from reference TRBV7-9 and TRBJ1-1, the complete variable domain is DTGVSQNPRHKITKRGQNVTFRCDPISEHNRLYWYRQTLGQGPEFLTYFQNEAQLEKSRLLSDRFSAERPKGSFSTLEIQRTEQGDSAMYLCASSLGYGAADNTEAFFGQGTRLTVV.

The rearrangement joins TRBV28 to TRBJ2-1; TRBD2 agrees at 13 bases. Germline V gene lookup returns CDR1 MDHEN and CDR2 SYDVKM. The CDR3 contains 18 residues. Losses at the gene ends were 5 bases for V and 3 bases for J; bases not matched to a gene: 10. The CDR3 DNA sequence: TGTGCCAGCAGTCCCCGGACTAGCGGGAGTTCCTTCTACAATGAGCAGTTCTTC. Translated: CASSPRTSGSSFYNEQFF.

The rearrangement links TRBV9 to TRBJ1-1; D is possibly TRBD1 (5 bases). Germline assignment: CDR1 SGDLS and CDR2 YYNGEE. The ends were cut back, 4 bases at V and 4 bases at J, with 14 bases in the middle. CDR3 length: 14 residues. The CDR3 loop is CASSPSGGPTEAFF. CDR3 in DNA: TGTGCCAGCAGCCCCTCCGGGGGTCCCACTGAAGCTTTCTTT.

The rearrangement links TRBV7-9 to TRBJ2-3; D is unresolved. Trimming took off 5 bases at V and 0 bases at J, with 15 bases between the two ends. The CDR3 totals 16 residues. The germline gives CDR1 SEHNR, CDR2 FQNEAQ (reference sequence). CDR3 nucleotide sequence: TGTGCCAGCAGCACAGACCCACGTAGGAGCACAGATACGCAGTATTTT. Amino acids: CASSTDPRRSTDTQYF.

On this clone itself: The identical CDR3 is also encoded by other nucleotide sequences in the sample. The J gene is TRBJ2-6, the V gene TRBV7-9; D is possibly TRBD1 (6 bases). The V end was cut by 5 bases, the J end by 2 bases, with 7 bases between. This CDR3 has 14 residues. CDR1 is SEHNR and CDR2 is FQNEAQ in the germline V gene (reference sequence). The CDR3: CASSPGAGANVLTF. In DNA form, the CDR3 reads TGTGCCAGCAGCCCAGGGGCTGGGGCCAACGTCCTGACTTTC.

CDR3 coding DNA: TGTGCCACCAGCACGGTGGGGACTAGCGGCGAGCAGTACTTC. Protein product: CATSTVGTSGEQYF. This rearrangement joins TRBV15 to TRBJ2-7, with 11 nucleotides matching TRBD2. Germline assignment: CDR1 LNHNV and CDR2 YYDKDF (reference sequence). J lost 6 bases, V lost 4 bases, and 5 bases had no gene match. CDR3 length equals 14 residues.